Below, 27 T cell receptor beta chains from the same sample are listed, as sequenced in a study of blood T cell repertoires in COVID-19. Libraries were prepared by immunoSEQ multiplex PCR; TCRdb keeps only in-frame clonotypes and omits some of them. The table lists over 250,000 clones, about 85% of them singletons, with 13% in the top ten. The sequenced sample consisted of peripheral blood. The receptors were gathered from a human donor in a cohort sampled during active COVID-19.

V usage is TRBV6-5 and J usage is TRBJ1-1, with TRBD1 matching over 7 bases. Trimming removed 6 bases from V and 2 bases from J; junction bases left unmatched: 9. The CDR3 consists of 15 residues. The germline CDR1 and CDR2 sequences are MNHEY and SVGAGI. CDR3 residues: CASRQGPTSNTEAFF. As DNA, the CDR3 is TGTGCCAGCAGACAGGGGCCTACTTCTAACACTGAAGCTTTCTTT.

This chain connects TRBV9 to TRBJ1-2; D possibly corresponds to TRBD1 (6 bases). The CDR3 covers 15 residues. Germline V gene data show CDR1 as SGDLS and CDR2 as YYNGEE. V lost 0 bases, J lost 4 bases, and 13 bases lay in between. The CDR3 spells CASSVVDRSPYGYTF. The CDR3 nucleotides read TGTGCCAGCAGCGTAGTCGACAGGTCCCCCTATGGCTACACCTTC.

The V gene is TRBV7-2, the J gene TRBJ2-1; 7 positions agree with TRBD1. Germline lookup yields CDR1 SGHTA and CDR2 FQGNSA. The ends lost 3 bases at V and 5 bases at J; junction bases unmatched: 4. The CDR3 runs 14 residues. The CDR3 nucleotides read TGTGCCAGCAGCTTGTCACAGGGGAACAATGAGCAGTTCTTC. This translates into CASSLSQGNNEQFF. The full variable domain, in which reference TRBV7-2 and TRBJ2-1 provide the parts outside the CDR3, is GAGVSQSPSNKVTEKGKDVELRCDPISGHTALYWYRQSLGQGLEFLIYFQGNSAPDKSGLPSDRFSAERTGGSVSTLTIQRTQQEDSAVYLCASSLSQGNNEQFFGPGTRLTVL.

The chain employs TRBV24-1 and TRBJ1-1, with a tentative D call TRBD1 (5 bases). Germline CDR1 and CDR2: KGHDR and SFDVKD. V was cut by 11 bases and J by 4 bases, with 10 bases left in between. The CDR3 runs to 11 residues. CDR3 in DNA: TGTGCCATCTCTACAGGCACTGAAGCTTTCTTT. Translating it yields CAISTGTEAFF.

The J gene is TRBJ2-7, the V gene TRBV28; no definite D call. V gave up 3 bases and J gave up 5 bases, with 11 bases separating them. The CDR3 has 13 residues. CDR1 is MDHEN and CDR2 is SYDVKM in the germline V gene. The CDR3 region has the DNA TGTGCCAGCAGTTTGTACCAGTCCCACGAGCAGTACTTC. Translating gives CASSLYQSHEQYF.

The V call is TRBV2, the J call TRBJ2-7, with 12 positions matching TRBD1. CDR3 size: 14 residues. V lost 6 bases and J lost 2; bases outside the gene matches: 2. CDR1 and CDR2 (germline): SNHLY, FYNNEI. The CDR3 nucleotides read TGTGCCAGCAGACGGGACAGGGGGCCCTACGAGCAGTACTTC. It specifies CASRRDRGPYEQYF.

In regard to this clone: The same CDR3 also results from other DNA sequences found in this sample. The chain carries TRBV5-1 and TRBJ2-5; D might be TRBD1 (6 bases). This CDR3 spans 14 amino acids. Germline CDR1 and CDR2: SGHRS and YFSETQ. V lost 2 bases to trimming and J lost 5 bases, with 13 bases between them. The CDR3 sequence: CASSLPGQRETQYF. DNA for the CDR3: TGCGCCAGCAGCTTACCGGGACAAAGGGAGACCCAGTACTTC.

The V call is TRBV11-2, the J call TRBJ2-4; D call uncertain. V lost 2 bases to trimming and J lost 7 bases, with 12 bases between them. In germline, CDR1 is SGHAT, CDR2 FQNNGV. The CDR3 has 14 residues. This CDR3 reads CASSLTPAGNIQYF. CDR3 coding DNA: TGTGCCAGCAGCTTAACCCCCGCCGGGAACATTCAGTACTTC. Using reference TRBV11-2 and TRBJ2-4 for the parts outside the CDR3, the full variable domain is EAGVAQSPRYKIIEKRQSVAFWCNPISGHATLYWYQQILGQGPKLLIQFQNNGVVDDSQLPKDRFSAERLKGVDSTLKIQPAKLEDSAVYLCASSLTPAGNIQYFGAGTRLSVL.

The genes are TRBV19 and TRBJ2-3, with a possible D match to TRBD2 (6 bases). The CDR3 loop spans 13 amino acids. Per germline, CDR1 LNHDA and CDR2 SQIVND (reference sequence). V was cut by 4 bases and J by 9 bases, with 14 bases left in between. This chain's CDR3 is CASSTRGTVTQYF. For the CDR3, the DNA is TGTGCCAGTAGTACTCGGGGGACGGTGACGCAGTATTTT.

CDR3 loop: CATSELGTVSTDTQYF. For the CDR3, the DNA is TGTGCCACCAGTGAGCTGGGGACAGTTAGCACAGATACGCAGTATTTT. The chain combines TRBV24-1 with TRBJ2-3; 7 bases fit TRBD1. Germline CDR1 reads KGHDR; CDR2 reads SFDVKD. V dropped 4 bases and J dropped 0; count of bases not matched to a gene: 6. There are 16 residues in the CDR3.

The chain is built from TRBV19 and TRBJ2-1; possible D gene TRBD1, 6 bases. V lost 4 bases and J 0 bases, leaving 13 bases between the germline ends. In germline, CDR1 is LNHDA, CDR2 SQIVND (reference sequence). The CDR3 is 16 residues long. CDR3 in amino acids: CASSKNRVSSYNEQFF. The CDR3 DNA is TGTGCCAGTAGTAAGAACAGGGTCAGCTCCTACAATGAGCAGTTCTTC.

This chain connects TRBV5-1 to TRBJ2-7; 7 nucleotides match TRBD2. J gave up 6 bases and V 4 bases, and 7 bases lay outside the gene matches. The CDR3 length is 13 residues. The V gene's germline CDR1 is SGHRS and CDR2 YFSETQ. CDR3 region: CASSPTTSREQYF. The CDR3 coding sequence is TGCGCCAGCAGCCCAACGACTAGCCGCGAGCAGTACTTC.

This chain uses TRBV10-3 with TRBJ2-1, with 7 bases matching TRBD2. Germline values: CDR1 ENHRY, CDR2 SYGVKD. The CDR3 sequence is 14 residues long. J lost 10 bases, V lost 3 bases, and 9 bases had no gene match. Here the CDR3 DNA reads TGTGCCATCAGTGATCGGGGAGGGCCATGGGAGCAGTTCTTC. This translates into CAISDRGGPWEQFF.

V usage is TRBV28 and J usage is TRBJ1-2, with 10 bases fitting TRBD1. Germline V gives CDR1 MDHEN, CDR2 SYDVKM. V lost 2 bases and J lost 1; bases outside the gene matches: 10. The CDR3 runs 18 residues. The CDR3 DNA reads as TGTGCCAGCAGTTTAAGTAGGGGGACAGGGGCCAGTAACTATGGCTACACCTTC. As protein: CASSLSRGTGASNYGYTF.

A remark on this clone: One end of the junction fails to match germline, which may point to a read error. The V gene is TRBV30, the J gene TRBJ2-5, with TRBD2 matching 7 bases. Per germline, CDR1 GTSNPN and CDR2 SVGIG (reference sequence). The CDR3 consists of 13 residues. For the CDR3, the DNA is TGTGCCTGGGGTGTGGGCGGGAGTGGGACCCAGTACTTC. As protein: CAWGVGGSGTQYF.

This clone was detected only a few times. The chain joins TRBV18 to TRBJ1-1; D is ambiguous. Per germline, CDR1 KGHSH and CDR2 LQKENI. CDR3 size: 15 residues. V was clipped by 1 base and J by 1 base, with 10 bases between them. As DNA, the CDR3 is TGTGCCAGCTCACCACGAGGGATAACGAACACTGAAGCTTTCTTT. Encoded protein: CASSPRGITNTEAFF.

The genes are TRBV15 and TRBJ1-3; perhaps TRBD1 as D (5 bases). The CDR3 runs to 12 residues. The germline gives CDR1 LNHNV, CDR2 YYDKDF (reference sequence). Trimming removed 7 bases at V and 2 bases at J, with 6 bases between. This chain's CDR3 is CATKGAGNTIYF. The CDR3 nucleotides are TGTGCCACCAAAGGGGCTGGAAACACCATATATTTT.

The rearrangement links TRBV20-1 to TRBJ2-1, with D possibly matching TRBD2 (5 bases). The CDR3 covers 14 residues. CDR1 and CDR2 (germline): DFQATT, SNEGSKA (reference sequence). The V gene lost 3 bases and the J gene lost 5 bases, with 14 bases spanning the gap. In DNA form, the CDR3 reads TGCAGTGCTAGTAGACTAATCAACCACAATGAGCAGTTCTTC. Its translation is CSASRLINHNEQFF.

This clone was seen a single time. This sequence joins TRBV24-1 and TRBJ2-3, with 7 bases aligning to TRBD1. V was pared by 3 bases and J by 2 bases, with 7 bases of the junction left unmatched. Germline CDR1 is KGHDR and CDR2 is SFDVKD. The CDR3 runs to 16 residues. CDR3 region: CATSDGSDRFTDTQYF. For the CDR3, the DNA is TGTGCCACCAGTGATGGCTCGGACAGGTTCACAGATACGCAGTATTTT.

This chain connects TRBV10-1 to TRBJ1-6, with D tentatively TRBD1 (6 bases). There are 14 residues in the CDR3. Between the trimmed V and J ends, which lost 5 bases and 9 bases, there was a span of 14 bases. Germline V gene sequence: CDR1 WNHNN, CDR2 SYGVQD (reference sequence). CDR3 nucleotides: TGCGCCAGCAGTCCACAGGGTATTGCTTCACCCCTCCACTTT. Translating it yields CASSPQGIASPLHF.

The chain uses TRBV27 and TRBJ1-6; TRBD1 aligns across 7 bases. Germline trimming cut 8 bases from V and 0 bases from J; bases unmatched to any gene: 1. This CDR3 spans 14 amino acids. Per germline, CDR1 MNHEY and CDR2 SMNVEV (reference sequence). The CDR3 spells CASRDSSYNSPLHF. Written as DNA, the CDR3 is TGTGCCAGCCGGGACAGCTCCTATAATTCACCCCTCCACTTT.

This clone was detected only once. The chain links TRBV15 to TRBJ1-2; no definite D call. CDR3 length equals 13 residues. V lost 8 bases to trimming and J lost 3 bases, with 13 bases between them. The germline V gene has CDR1 LNHNV and CDR2 YYDKDF (reference sequence). The DNA of the CDR3 is TGTGCCACCGCCCGCGACGGGGACTATGGCTACACCTTC. Protein sequence: CATARDGDYGYTF.

DNA of the CDR3: TGTGCCTGGAGTCGCGGACAGACCCATCAGCCCCAGCATTTT. Protein sequence: CAWSRGQTHQPQHF. The chain uses TRBV30 and TRBJ1-5, with D possibly matching TRBD1 (6 bases). Per germline, CDR1 GTSNPN and CDR2 SVGIG (reference sequence). This CDR3 has 14 residues. V was trimmed by 2 bases and J by 5 bases, leaving 13 bases between them.

The genes are TRBV4-2 and TRBJ2-5; TRBD1 might be the D (6 bases). V lost 4 bases to trimming and J lost 4 bases, with 16 bases between them. The CDR3 totals 15 residues. Germline CDR1 reads LGHNA; CDR2 reads YNFKEQ. This chain's CDR3 is CASSPNRERGETQYF. The CDR3 coding sequence is TGTGCCAGCAGCCCTAACAGGGAAAGAGGAGAGACCCAGTACTTC.

The chain has TRBV4-3 and TRBJ1-1; D uncertain. The germline V gene encodes CDR1 LGHNA and CDR2 YSLEER. This CDR3 has 18 amino acids. V lost 3 bases and J 4 bases, leaving 24 bases between the germline ends. The CDR3 loop is CASSQGGSWSVSRTEAFF. The CDR3 nucleotides read TGCGCCAGCAGCCAGGGTGGCAGTTGGAGTGTCTCCCGCACTGAAGCTTTCTTT.

This clone was detected only once. The V and J genes are TRBV15 and TRBJ2-2; D ambiguous. The germline V gene encodes CDR1 LNHNV and CDR2 YYDKDF (reference sequence). This CDR3 has 12 residues. Trimming shortened V by 3 bases and J by 5 bases, and 4 bases separated the two germline ends. The CDR3 sequence: CATSRTTGELFF. Written as DNA, the CDR3 is TGTGCCACCAGCAGGACAACCGGGGAGCTGTTTTTT.

The V and J genes are TRBV4-2 and TRBJ2-2; possible D gene TRBD2, 6 bases. The germline CDR1 and CDR2 sequences are LGHNA and YNFKEQ. V was pared by 3 bases and J by 4 bases, with 9 bases between. The CDR3 covers 14 residues. CDR3 sequence reads: CASSQEEGTGELFF. Written as DNA, the CDR3 is TGTGCCAGCAGCCAGGAGGAGGGCACCGGGGAGCTGTTTTTT.